The clone carrying this T cell receptor (beta chain) has more than one count but fewer than ten. The antigen is unknown. These data originate in a study of shared clonotypes between healthy human individuals. General study points: With few donors, the genetic and exposure-history diversity represented was limited. Between four donors, naive CD4 clonotypes were shared at a level of about 5.3%. Larger estimated richness was generally recorded for naive subsets relative to memory subsets.

As handled by the study authors: Without quality scores, immunoSEQ junctional reads could not be filtered like full-length reads. Assay used: immunoSEQ multiplex PCR; TCRdb lists only in-frame clones, some missing. The V and J calls and clone size come from that table; D and trimming were worked out from the DNA. The table includes 650,000 to 800,000 clones, approximately 90% detected once. Naive CD8 cells were CD45RO-negative, positively selected for CCR7, excluding terminally differentiated effector memory CD45RA+ cells. V trimming: 4 bases; J trimming: 1 base; junction bases outside the gene matches: 1. This CDR3 comprises 13 residues. Germline V CDR1 and CDR2: MNHNY, SVGAGI (reference sequence).

This sequence joins TRBV6-6 and TRBJ2-7; TRBD1 matches at 7 bases. This TCR was sampled from a man in his thirties or forties in good health. The sample consisted of naive CD8+ T cells sorted from blood. The CDR3 DNA reads TGTGCCAGCAGTTCGGGACAGTCCTACGAGCAGTACTTC. This gives the protein CASSSGQSYEQYF.